This is a list of T cell receptor beta chains from one sample in a study of CD8 T cells in ankylosing spondylitis. Each CDR3 protein is one row after TCRdb ran MiXCR on the 5' RACE reads. Of about 360,000 distinct CDR3 sequences listed, approximately 22% are singletons. The sequencing input was blood, either unsorted or a sorted T cell fraction (not recorded which). These receptors originate from a male donor with ankylosing spondylitis or in good health (not recorded which). The CDR3 runs from the conserved cysteine through the conserved F or W. Fields, in order: CDR3 DNA, CDR3 protein, D gene, CDR3 length, V gene, J gene, clone size. A D gene is named only where the DNA matches it firmly. The size of a clone is reported for some rows only, either as once, few or many, or as a class for expanded clones.

CDR3nt: TGCAGCGTTGAAGATACGGAGGATGCGGGAAACACCATATATTTT; CDR3aa: CSVEDTEDAGNTIYF; d_gene: -; len: 15; v_gene: TRBV29-1; j_gene: TRBJ1-3; abundance: few
CDR3nt: TGCAGCGCCTACAGGGGGCTCTACAATGAGCAGTTCTTC; CDR3aa: CSAYRGLYNEQFF; d_gene: TRBD1; len: 13; v_gene: TRBV29-1; j_gene: TRBJ2-1; abundance: -
CDR3nt: TGTGCCAGCAGCTTGGTCCCTAGCGGGGGGGCCAGGGAGCAGTTCTTC; CDR3aa: CASSLVPSGGAREQFF; d_gene: TRBD2; len: 16; v_gene: TRBV5-6; j_gene: TRBJ2-1; abundance: -
CDR3nt: TGCGCCAGCAGCCAAGGAAATGCCCGGACTGAAGCTTTCTTT; CDR3aa: CASSQGNARTEAFF; d_gene: -; len: 14; v_gene: TRBV4-1; j_gene: TRBJ1-1; abundance: many
CDR3nt: TGTGCCAGCAGCGCGGACACAGGATCTCCCCAAGAGACCCAGTACTTC; CDR3aa: CASSADTGSPQETQYF; d_gene: -; len: 16; v_gene: TRBV9; j_gene: TRBJ2-5; abundance: few
CDR3nt: TGTGCCAGCAGCCCCCCGGGACTAGCGGGGGGCGCTACGCAGTATTTT; CDR3aa: CASSPPGLAGGATQYF; d_gene: TRBD2; len: 16; v_gene: TRBV7-8; j_gene: TRBJ2-3; abundance: few
CDR3nt: TGTGCCAGCAGTCCGGGGGGTAGCGGGGCCGGAGCTACGCAGTATTTT; CDR3aa: CASSPGGSGAGATQYF; d_gene: TRBD2; len: 16; v_gene: TRBV12-3/TRBV12-4; j_gene: TRBJ2-3; abundance: few
CDR3nt: TGTGCCAGCTCACCGACCGACGGGAACACTGAAGCTTTCTTT; CDR3aa: CASSPTDGNTEAFF; d_gene: -; len: 14; v_gene: TRBV18; j_gene: TRBJ1-1; abundance: few
CDR3nt: TGTGCCAGCAGAAACCGGACTAGCGCTTACTACGAGCAGTACTTC; CDR3aa: CASRNRTSAYYEQYF; d_gene: TRBD2; len: 15; v_gene: TRBV9; j_gene: TRBJ2-7; abundance: few
CDR3nt: TGTGCCAGCAGTTGGGGTCTAATGGCTGAGCAGTTCTTC; CDR3aa: CASSWGLMAEQFF; d_gene: -; len: 13; v_gene: TRBV12-3/TRBV12-4; j_gene: TRBJ2-1; abundance: few
CDR3nt: TGTGCCAGCAGCTTTCGGGACATCCAAGAGACCCAGTACTTC; CDR3aa: CASSFRDIQETQYF; d_gene: -; len: 14; v_gene: TRBV7-9; j_gene: TRBJ2-5; abundance: -
CDR3nt: TGTGCCAGCAGCCACAGGGAGGCAGGCCAGACCGGGGAGCTGTTTTTT; CDR3aa: CASSHREAGQTGELFF; d_gene: -; len: 16; v_gene: TRBV3-1; j_gene: TRBJ2-2; abundance: -
CDR3nt: TGTGCCTCTTTTCCCGGGACTGAGTTCACAGATACGCAGTATTTT; CDR3aa: CASFPGTEFTDTQYF; d_gene: -; len: 15; v_gene: TRBV6-1; j_gene: TRBJ2-3; abundance: -
CDR3nt: TGCGCCAGCAGCTTTGCTGGGCCCGAGCAGTACTTC; CDR3aa: CASSFAGPEQYF; d_gene: -; len: 12; v_gene: TRBV5-1; j_gene: TRBJ2-7; abundance: -
CDR3nt: TGTGCCAGCACTGGGACCACCGGGGAGCTGTTTTTT; CDR3aa: CASTGTTGELFF; d_gene: -; len: 12; v_gene: TRBV12-3/TRBV12-4; j_gene: TRBJ2-2; abundance: -
CDR3nt: TGTGCCAGCAGCCCTGGCCGTAACAATCAGCCCCAGCATTTT; CDR3aa: CASSPGRNNQPQHF; d_gene: -; len: 14; v_gene: TRBV9; j_gene: TRBJ1-5; abundance: -
CDR3nt: TGTGCCAGCAGTTTAATTGCGGTCGGGGAGCTGTTTTTT; CDR3aa: CASSLIAVGELFF; d_gene: -; len: 13; v_gene: TRBV12-3/TRBV12-4; j_gene: TRBJ2-2; abundance: few
CDR3nt: TGTGCCACCAGCAGAGATAAGAGCGCGGGAGACCAAGAGACCCAGTACTTC; CDR3aa: CATSRDKSAGDQETQYF; d_gene: TRBD2; len: 17; v_gene: TRBV15; j_gene: TRBJ2-5; abundance: -
CDR3nt: TGCAGCGCCACAGCTGACAGGGTCCCGCACGAGCAGTACTTC; CDR3aa: CSATADRVPHEQYF; d_gene: TRBD1; len: 14; v_gene: TRBV29-1; j_gene: TRBJ2-7; abundance: few
CDR3nt: TGTGCCAGCAGTTTAAGCCCCGATGGCCGGGAGACCCAGTACTTC; CDR3aa: CASSLSPDGRETQYF; d_gene: -; len: 15; v_gene: TRBV12-3/TRBV12-4; j_gene: TRBJ2-5; abundance: few
CDR3nt: TGTGCCACCAGCAGAGGGGGGAGCAATCAGCCCCAGCATTTT; CDR3aa: CATSRGGSNQPQHF; d_gene: -; len: 14; v_gene: TRBV15; j_gene: TRBJ1-5; abundance: -
CDR3nt: TGTGCCAGCAGCTTAGTAGGGGGGCAGACTGAAGCTTTCTTT; CDR3aa: CASSLVGGQTEAFF; d_gene: -; len: 14; v_gene: TRBV11-2; j_gene: TRBJ1-1; abundance: -
CDR3nt: TGTGCCAGCAGCCTTAGCGGGGCGATCCGGGAGACCCAGTACTTC; CDR3aa: CASSLSGAIRETQYF; d_gene: TRBD2; len: 15; v_gene: TRBV28; j_gene: TRBJ2-5; abundance: -
CDR3nt: TGTGCCAGCAGTTTATCTAGCGGGGGAATTTACAATGAGCAGTTCTTC; CDR3aa: CASSLSSGGIYNEQFF; d_gene: TRBD2; len: 16; v_gene: TRBV27; j_gene: TRBJ2-1; abundance: few
CDR3nt: TGTGCCAGCAGCTTGGCGGACAGGGTATTCTACGAGCAGTACTTC; CDR3aa: CASSLADRVFYEQYF; d_gene: TRBD1; len: 15; v_gene: TRBV5-5; j_gene: TRBJ2-7; abundance: -
CDR3nt: TGTGCCAGCAGCTCCGACAGGGCCGTTCAGCCCCAGCATTTT; CDR3aa: CASSSDRAVQPQHF; d_gene: TRBD1; len: 14; v_gene: TRBV7-6; j_gene: TRBJ1-5; abundance: few
CDR3nt: TGTGCCACGGGACTAGCGGGGGCCGCCTCCTACGAGCAGTACTTC; CDR3aa: CATGLAGAASYEQYF; d_gene: TRBD2; len: 15; v_gene: TRBV19; j_gene: TRBJ2-7; abundance: -
CDR3nt: TGCAGTGCTAGGCCCCCGGCCAGGGCTTTGTCCTACGAGCAGTACTTC; CDR3aa: CSARPPARALSYEQYF; d_gene: -; len: 16; v_gene: TRBV20-1; j_gene: TRBJ2-7; abundance: few
CDR3nt: TGCGCCAGCAGCCAAGATAAGGCGGGGGGTTATGAGCAGTTCTTC; CDR3aa: CASSQDKAGGYEQFF; d_gene: TRBD2; len: 15; v_gene: TRBV4-1; j_gene: TRBJ2-1; abundance: few
CDR3nt: TGTGCCAGCAGCTTACGGAGTGGGTTCAACACCGGGGAGCTGTTTTTT; CDR3aa: CASSLRSGFNTGELFF; d_gene: -; len: 16; v_gene: TRBV13; j_gene: TRBJ2-2; abundance: -
CDR3nt: TGTGCCAGCAGTTTAGCGGGGGGGGCTGTCGTCTTC; CDR3aa: CASSLAGGAVVF; d_gene: -; len: 12; v_gene: TRBV12-3/TRBV12-4; j_gene: TRBJ2-4; abundance: few
CDR3nt: TGTGCCAGCAGAACAACTTGGGAGGGGCAGTTCTTC; CDR3aa: CASRTTWEGQFF; d_gene: TRBD2; len: 12; v_gene: TRBV12-3/TRBV12-4; j_gene: TRBJ2-1; abundance: -
CDR3nt: TGTGCCAGCAGCTCCCGGACGGATTACGAGCAGTACTTC; CDR3aa: CASSSRTDYEQYF; d_gene: -; len: 13; v_gene: TRBV7-9; j_gene: TRBJ2-7; abundance: -
CDR3nt: TGTGCCAGCACCCCAGGGGGCGGGTCACCCCTCCACTTT; CDR3aa: CASTPGGGSPLHF; d_gene: TRBD1; len: 13; v_gene: TRBV12-3/TRBV12-4; j_gene: TRBJ1-6; abundance: -
CDR3nt: TGCGCCAGCAGCTCCTCCTGGACAGGGGCTTTGGACGAGCAGTACTTC; CDR3aa: CASSSSWTGALDEQYF; d_gene: TRBD1; len: 16; v_gene: TRBV5-1; j_gene: TRBJ2-7; abundance: few
CDR3nt: TGTGCCAGCAGTTCCGGCGGGGGGGCTTCCGAGCAGTACTTC; CDR3aa: CASSSGGGASEQYF; d_gene: TRBD2; len: 14; v_gene: TRBV6-5; j_gene: TRBJ2-7; abundance: -
CDR3nt: TGTGCCAGCTCAGTCCCGGGACAGTTATACAATGAGCAGTTCTTC; CDR3aa: CASSVPGQLYNEQFF; d_gene: TRBD1; len: 15; v_gene: TRBV18; j_gene: TRBJ2-1; abundance: few
CDR3nt: TGTGCCAGCAGCGTATCGGGGGGACCCTACGAGCAGTACTTC; CDR3aa: CASSVSGGPYEQYF; d_gene: TRBD2; len: 14; v_gene: TRBV9; j_gene: TRBJ2-7; abundance: few
CDR3nt: TGTGCCAGCAGCCATCGGGACTCAGTGGAGCAGTACTTC; CDR3aa: CASSHRDSVEQYF; d_gene: -; len: 13; v_gene: TRBV7-9; j_gene: TRBJ2-7; abundance: -
CDR3nt: TGTGCCAGCAGTTCGGAGGACAGGAGCTCCTACGAGCAGTACTTC; CDR3aa: CASSSEDRSSYEQYF; d_gene: TRBD1; len: 15; v_gene: TRBV12-3/TRBV12-4; j_gene: TRBJ2-7; abundance: -
CDR3nt: TGCAGTGCTCCGACGGGACAGCAATACCCAGATACGCAGTATTTT; CDR3aa: CSAPTGQQYPDTQYF; d_gene: TRBD1; len: 15; v_gene: TRBV20-1; j_gene: TRBJ2-3; abundance: few
CDR3nt: TGCAGTGCTAGAGATCTGGGGCTAGCGGGTCGCACAGATACGCAGTATTTT; CDR3aa: CSARDLGLAGRTDTQYF; d_gene: TRBD2; len: 17; v_gene: TRBV20-1; j_gene: TRBJ2-3; abundance: few
CDR3nt: TGTGCCAGCAGTTACTCGACCCCAGGGGGCGCGGACAATGAGCAGTTCTTC; CDR3aa: CASSYSTPGGADNEQFF; d_gene: TRBD1; len: 17; v_gene: TRBV6-2/TRBV6-3; j_gene: TRBJ2-1; abundance: few
CDR3nt: TGCGCCAGCAACCCTAGCGGGGGCACAGATACGCAGTATTTT; CDR3aa: CASNPSGGTDTQYF; d_gene: TRBD2; len: 14; v_gene: TRBV5-1; j_gene: TRBJ2-3; abundance: many
CDR3nt: TGTGCCACCAGCGGGACACCCGGCTACGAGCAGTACTTC; CDR3aa: CATSGTPGYEQYF; d_gene: -; len: 13; v_gene: TRBV24-1; j_gene: TRBJ2-7; abundance: -
CDR3nt: TGCGCCAGCAACCCGCTAGCGGCGAACCCCCAAGAGACCCAGTACTTC; CDR3aa: CASNPLAANPQETQYF; d_gene: TRBD2; len: 16; v_gene: TRBV5-1; j_gene: TRBJ2-5; abundance: once
CDR3nt: TGTGCCAGCAGCGTAGGCGGGGGGGCCACAGATACGCAGTATTTT; CDR3aa: CASSVGGGATDTQYF; d_gene: TRBD2; len: 15; v_gene: TRBV9; j_gene: TRBJ2-3; abundance: -